Listed here is a single TCR beta chain. The assay was immunoSEQ multiplex PCR, and TCRdb's table has in-frame clones only and misses some. The repertoire consists of 300,000 to 400,000 clones, with about 86% occurring once and the leading ten covering about 4%. CDR1 and CDR2 from the germline V gene are SGHRS and YFSETQ. The CDR3 extends over 15 amino acids. Trimming removed 0 bases from V and 2 bases from J, with 12 bases in between. This entry belongs to a study of blood T cell repertoires in COVID-19. On the study more broadly: Nucleic acid was either cDNA or gDNA, and it came from T cells, B-cell-depleted T cells, or PBMCs.

The chain is built from TRBV5-1 and TRBJ2-7, with D perhaps TRBD1 (5 bases). The sequence came from a woman aged 40 to 50 with acute COVID-19. The source material was PBMCs or T cells enriched from blood (not recorded which). For the CDR3, the DNA is TGCGCCAGCAGCTTGGCCGACAGCTCTACCTACGAGCAGTACTTC. The encoded protein is CASSLADSSTYEQYF.